These 14 T cell receptor beta chains were all obtained from the same sample, sequenced in a study of T cell changes during pregnancy in multiple sclerosis. Clones were sequenced by immunoSEQ multiplex PCR, and TCRdb holds only the in-frame ones, with some missing. The sample holds around 38,000 clones; about 92% are singletons and the top ten take approximately 5%. The specimen comprised CD8+ T cells from peripheral blood mononuclear cells, sampled in the third trimester of pregnancy. All receptors come from a female donor with multiple sclerosis, enrolled in a pregnancy study.

This chain joins TRBV5-1 and TRBJ1-1; D unresolved. Trimming took 6 bases from V and 0 from J, leaving 12 bases between them. CDR1 SGHRS and CDR2 YFSETQ come from the germline V gene. The CDR3 contains 14 residues. CDR3 sequence reads: CASNPNGMNTEAFF. The CDR3 region has the DNA TGCGCCAGCAATCCAAACGGGATGAACACTGAAGCTTTCTTT.

The V call is TRBV28, the J call TRBJ2-2; D is uncertain. The CDR3 contains 10 residues. Germline CDR1 MDHEN, CDR2 SYDVKM. Trimming shortened V by 6 bases and J by 8 bases, and 4 bases separated the two germline ends. The CDR3 reads CASSRGELFF. Written as DNA, the CDR3 is TGTGCCAGCAGCAGAGGGGAGCTGTTTTTT.

The chain uses TRBV10-3 and TRBJ1-1; 9 bases are shared with TRBD1. The CDR3 consists of 15 residues. The trim removed 4 bases at V and 1 base at J, leaving 4 bases unmatched. CDR1 is ENHRY and CDR2 is SYGVKD in the germline V gene. The DNA of the CDR3 is TGTGCCATCAGTGGACCGGGACAGGGGAACACTGAAGCTTTCTTT. Translation: CAISGPGQGNTEAFF.

This sequence joins TRBV9 and TRBJ2-7, with TRBD2 as a possible D gene (5 bases). The germline gives CDR1 SGDLS, CDR2 YYNGEE. CDR3 length: 15 amino acids. Deletions cut 3 bases from V and 5 bases from J, with 18 bases between. The CDR3 coding sequence is TGTGCCAGCAGCGCGCACGGGGAATTCGGACACGAGCAGTACTTC. Its protein is CASSAHGEFGHEQYF. The variable domain in full, completed from reference TRBV9 and TRBJ2-7, reads DSGVTQTPKHLITATGQRVTLRCSPRSGDLSVYWYQQSLDQGLQFLIQYYNGEERAKGNILERFSAQQFPDLHSELNLSSLELGDSALYFCASSAHGEFGHEQYFGPGTRLTVT.

The gene calls are TRBV15 and TRBJ1-5; D gene uncertain. The V end lost 0 bases, the J end lost 2 bases, and 5 bases lay between the germline ends. The CDR3 runs 14 residues. The germline CDR1 and CDR2 sequences are LNHNV and YYDKDF (reference sequence). The CDR3 sequence: CATSRDRGNQPQHF. CDR3 DNA: TGTGCCACCAGCAGAGATCGAGGCAATCAGCCCCAGCATTTT.

This rearrangement joins TRBV4-3 to TRBJ2-2; 12 nucleotides match TRBD2. This CDR3 region has 17 residues. V was clipped by 2 bases and J by 5 bases; unmatched bases: 6. The germline gives CDR1 LGHNA, CDR2 YSLEER. The CDR3 DNA is TGCGCCAGCAGCCAATTCCTAGCGGGAGGGCGGACCGGGGAGCTGTTTTTT. Translated, it gives CASSQFLAGGRTGELFF.

The chain joins TRBV7-2 to TRBJ2-7; D may be TRBD2 (5 bases). Germline lookup yields CDR1 SGHTA and CDR2 FQGNSA. V was shortened by 5 bases and J by 6 bases, with 17 bases between the two germline ends. The CDR3 extends over 14 amino acids. The CDR3 reads CASSLFGLTPEQYF. The CDR3 nucleotides are TGTGCCAGCAGCCTCTTCGGACTTACCCCCGAGCAGTACTTC.

The V call is TRBV4-3, the J call TRBJ1-1; possible D gene TRBD1, 6 bases. This CDR3 region has 13 residues. Germline lookup yields CDR1 LGHNA and CDR2 YSLEER. V lost 1 base and J lost 8, with 11 bases in between. CDR3 loop: CASSQGGQGEAFF. The DNA of the CDR3 is TGCGCCAGCAGCCAAGGGGGGCAGGGGGAAGCTTTCTTT.

This chain links TRBV25-1 with TRBJ2-7; a weak D match, TRBD1 (6 bases). The V gene lost 6 bases and the J gene lost 0 bases, with 12 bases spanning the gap. Per the germline V gene, CDR1 is MGHDK and CDR2 is SYGVNS. The CDR3 contains 14 residues. CDR3: CASSDPDSSYEQYF. The CDR3, as DNA: TGTGCCAGCAGCGACCCGGACAGCTCCTACGAGCAGTACTTC.

J is TRBJ2-1 and V is TRBV4-3; 11 positions match TRBD2. The ends lost 0 bases at V and 7 bases at J; junction bases unmatched: 8. This CDR3 is 17 amino acids long. Germline V lookup: CDR1 LGHNA, CDR2 YSLEER. As DNA, the CDR3 is TGCGCCAGCAGCCAAGATGATAGTCTAGCGGGAGGAAATGAGCAGTTCTTC. It encodes CASSQDDSLAGGNEQFF.

This chain links TRBV10-3 with TRBJ1-2, with D possibly TRBD1 on 5 matching bases. V gave up 7 bases and J gave up 4 bases, with 16 bases separating them. CDR3 length equals 14 residues. Germline V CDR1 and CDR2: ENHRY, SYGVKD. Here the CDR3 DNA reads TGTGCCATCAAAGGGTTCCAAGGGGTCTATGGCTACACCTTC. Protein: CAIKGFQGVYGYTF.

This clone came up once. The chain recombines TRBV9 with TRBJ2-5, with a weak D call TRBD2 (6 bases). The DNA end is a closer match to TRBJ2-7, so the J assignment may be wrong. CDR1 and CDR2 from the germline V gene are SGDLS and YYNGEE. The CDR3 totals 16 residues. The CDR3 sequence: CASSVASWGECYEQYF. The CDR3 region has the DNA TGTGCCAGCAGCGTAGCTAGTTGGGGGGAGTGCTACGAGCAGTACTTC.

V gene TRBV19 combines with J gene TRBJ1-1; D is perhaps TRBD1 (6 bases). Trimming shortened V by 3 bases and J by 1 base, and 6 bases separated the two germline ends. The CDR3 sequence is 13 residues long. Germline loops: CDR1 LNHDA, CDR2 SQIVND (reference sequence). The CDR3 loop reads CASSMGQNTEAFF. The CDR3 bases are TGTGCCAGTAGTATGGGACAGAACACTGAAGCTTTCTTT.

The chain couples TRBV7-2 to TRBJ1-5, with 9 bases lining up with TRBD1. The V segment lost 2 bases and the J segment 3 bases; nucleotides outside the gene matches: 5. Per the germline V gene, CDR1 is SGHTA and CDR2 is FQGNSA. CDR3 length: 16 residues. The CDR3: CASSLTGQGINQPQHF. The CDR3 DNA reads TGTGCCAGCAGCTTAACGGGACAGGGAATCAATCAGCCCCAGCATTTT.